This T cell receptor (beta chain) is drawn from a study of OX40 agonist ivuxolimab in advanced cancers. Study at large: Patients received ivuxolimab, an agonistic anti-OX40 (CD134) antibody. Patients achieving partial responses numbered three: one hepatocellular carcinoma case and two cutaneous melanoma cases.

Only in-frame clones appear in the TCRdb table, and some are missing; sequencing was by immunoSEQ multiplex PCR. The sample yields fewer than 40,000 clones, 80% to 85% seen once. Trimming removed 3 bases from V and 7 bases from J, with 15 bases in between. CDR1 SEHNR and CDR2 FQNEAQ come from the germline V gene (reference sequence). This CDR3 is 14 amino acids long. Study-wide findings and caveats: At 0.1 to 3.0 mg/kg, clonal expansion of CD4+ and CD8+ blood T cells had occurred by week 6. Undetermined was the antigen specificity of the expanded peripheral T cells.

A remark on this clone: The antigen remains unidentified.

This specimen consisted of CD4+ or CD8+ T cells sorted from blood, obtained in a trial of the OX40 agonist ivuxolimab. This sequence was found in an adult with an advanced solid tumor such as melanoma, head and neck, liver or kidney cancer. This chain links TRBV7-9 with TRBJ1-2; a possible D gene is TRBD1 (5 bases). The chain's CDR3 is CASSFALDRGGYTF. As DNA, the CDR3 is TGTGCCAGCAGCTTTGCCCTCGACAGAGGTGGCTACACCTTC.